The clone carrying this TCR beta chain occurred many times. Its antigen is as yet unknown. This record comes from a study of T-cell reconstitution after alpha-beta-depleted transplantation in children. General study points: Where alpha-beta T cells came from about two months after transplant was reportedly several hundred expanded graft clones. Surviving recipient cells, namely T cells and thymic progenitors, were the source of high day-60 TCRbeta diversity in some patients.

The CDR3 consists of 14 residues. Trimming pared 1 base from V and 2 bases from J, leaving 6 bases between. Germline CDR1 is SGHTA and CDR2 is FQGNSA. Unique molecular identifiers were built into the TCRbeta library. TCRdb redid the calling of the PCR reads with MiXCR, one entry per CDR3 protein. The table records about 500,000 distinct CDR3 sequences, 9.5% to 12% of them present only once. Material: PBMCs, mostly from graft donor cells, obtained 180 days after TCRalphabeta/CD19-depleted stem cell transplant. This sequence was found in a female patient aged 2-10 years who had a stem cell transplant for aplastic anemia, so the T cells may come from the graft donor. The chain links TRBV7-2 to TRBJ1-5, with unresolved D. CDR3 in DNA: TGTGCCAGCAGCTTAGAGTGGGGCAATCAGCCCCAGCATTTT. As protein: CASSLEWGNQPQHF.